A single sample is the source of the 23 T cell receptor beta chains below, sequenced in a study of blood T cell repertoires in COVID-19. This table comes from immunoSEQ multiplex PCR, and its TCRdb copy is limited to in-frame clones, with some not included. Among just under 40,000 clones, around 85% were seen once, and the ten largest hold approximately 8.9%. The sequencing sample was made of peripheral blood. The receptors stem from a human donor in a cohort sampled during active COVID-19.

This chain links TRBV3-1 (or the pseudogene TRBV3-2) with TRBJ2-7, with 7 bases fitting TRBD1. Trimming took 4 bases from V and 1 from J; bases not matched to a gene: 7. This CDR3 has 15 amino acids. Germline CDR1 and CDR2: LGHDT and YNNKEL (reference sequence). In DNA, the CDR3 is TGTGCCAGCAGCCGGGCGGCAGGGGGTTCCTACGAGCAGTACTTC. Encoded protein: CASSRAAGGSYEQYF.

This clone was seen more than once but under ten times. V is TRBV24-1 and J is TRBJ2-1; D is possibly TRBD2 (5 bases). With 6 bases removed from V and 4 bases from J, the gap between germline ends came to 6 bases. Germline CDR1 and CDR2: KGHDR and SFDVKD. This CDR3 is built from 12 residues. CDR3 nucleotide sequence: TGTGCCACCAGTACGGGGTACAATGAGCAGTTCTTC. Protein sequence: CATSTGYNEQFF.

This chain's CDR3 is CASSTERTGVSRGRFF. CDR3 sequence (DNA): TGTGCCAGCTCAACAGAGAGGACAGGGGTTTCTCGAGGTCGGTTCTTC. The chain employs TRBV18 and TRBJ2-1; TRBD1 agrees at 9 bases. V lost 5 bases and J lost 15; bases outside the gene matches: 20. CDR1 is KGHSH, CDR2 LQKENI, per germline. This CDR3 comprises 16 residues.

CDR3 in amino acids: CASSQDRARTDTQYF. DNA for the CDR3: TGCGCCAGCAGCCAGGACAGGGCACGCACAGATACGCAGTATTTT. The chain links TRBV4-1 to TRBJ2-3; TRBD1 matches 8 bases. The germline V gene encodes CDR1 MGHRA and CDR2 YSYEKL. This CDR3 has 15 amino acids. Trimming at V came to 3 bases and at J to 1 base, leaving 3 bases not matched to a gene.

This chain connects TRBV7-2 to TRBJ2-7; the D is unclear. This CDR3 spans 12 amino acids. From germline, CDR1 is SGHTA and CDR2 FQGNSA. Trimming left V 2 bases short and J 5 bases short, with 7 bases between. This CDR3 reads CASSLTPNEQYF. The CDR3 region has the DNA TGTGCCAGCAGCTTAACTCCCAACGAGCAGTACTTC.

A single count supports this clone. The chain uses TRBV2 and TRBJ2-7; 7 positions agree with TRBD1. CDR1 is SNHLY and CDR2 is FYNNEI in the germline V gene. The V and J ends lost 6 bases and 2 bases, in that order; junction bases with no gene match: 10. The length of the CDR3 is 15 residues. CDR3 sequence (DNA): TGTGCCAGCAGAGAACGGGACAGCAACACCTACGAGCAGTACTTC. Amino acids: CASRERDSNTYEQYF.

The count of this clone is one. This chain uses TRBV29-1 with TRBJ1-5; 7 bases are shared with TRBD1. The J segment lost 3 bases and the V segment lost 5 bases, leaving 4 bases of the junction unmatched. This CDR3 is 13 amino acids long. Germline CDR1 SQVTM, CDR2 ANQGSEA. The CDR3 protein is CSVLTGHNQPQHF. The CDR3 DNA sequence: TGCAGCGTTCTGACAGGGCACAATCAGCCCCAGCATTTT.

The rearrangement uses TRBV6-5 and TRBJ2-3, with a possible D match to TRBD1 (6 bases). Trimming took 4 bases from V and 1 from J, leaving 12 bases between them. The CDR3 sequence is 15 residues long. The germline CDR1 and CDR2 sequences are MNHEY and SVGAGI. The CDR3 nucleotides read TGTGCCAGCAGTTCTGGGGGCCTCGGCACAGATACGCAGTATTTT. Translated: CASSSGGLGTDTQYF.

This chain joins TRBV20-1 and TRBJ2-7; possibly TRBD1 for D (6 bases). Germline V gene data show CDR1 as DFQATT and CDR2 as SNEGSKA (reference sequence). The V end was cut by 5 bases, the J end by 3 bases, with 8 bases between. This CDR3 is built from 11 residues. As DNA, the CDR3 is TGCAGTGCTGGGACAAACTACGAGCAGTACTTC. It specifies CSAGTNYEQYF.

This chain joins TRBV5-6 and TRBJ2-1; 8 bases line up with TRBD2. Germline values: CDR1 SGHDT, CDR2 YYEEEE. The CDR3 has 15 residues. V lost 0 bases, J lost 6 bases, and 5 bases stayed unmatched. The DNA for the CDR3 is TGTGCCAGCAGCTTGGGGTTAGCGGGGTTCAATGAGCAGTTCTTC. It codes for CASSLGLAGFNEQFF.

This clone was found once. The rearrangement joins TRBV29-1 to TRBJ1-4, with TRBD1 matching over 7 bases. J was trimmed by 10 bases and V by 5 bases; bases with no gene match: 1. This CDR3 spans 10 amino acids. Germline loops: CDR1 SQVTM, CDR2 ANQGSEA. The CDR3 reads CSVYRGKLFF. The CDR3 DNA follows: TGCAGCGTTTACAGGGGAAAACTGTTTTTT.

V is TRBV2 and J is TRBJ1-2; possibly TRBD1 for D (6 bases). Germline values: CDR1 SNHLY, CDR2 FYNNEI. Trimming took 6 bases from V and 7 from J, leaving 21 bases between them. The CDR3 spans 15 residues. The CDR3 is CASRIQGFNLSGYTF. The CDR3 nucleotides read TGTGCCAGCAGAATACAGGGATTCAATCTCTCTGGCTACACCTTC.

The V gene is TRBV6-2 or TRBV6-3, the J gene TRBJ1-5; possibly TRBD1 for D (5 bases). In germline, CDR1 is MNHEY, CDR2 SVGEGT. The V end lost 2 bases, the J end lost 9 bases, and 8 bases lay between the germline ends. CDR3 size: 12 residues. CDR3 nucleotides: TGTGCCAGCAGTTACCCGCAGGGGCCCCAGCATTTT. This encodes CASSYPQGPQHF.

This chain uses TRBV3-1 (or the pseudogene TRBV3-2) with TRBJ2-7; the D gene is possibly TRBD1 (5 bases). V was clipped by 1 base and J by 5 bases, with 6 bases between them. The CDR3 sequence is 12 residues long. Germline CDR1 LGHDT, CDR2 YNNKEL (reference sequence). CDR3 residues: CASSQVGDEQYF. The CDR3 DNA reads TGTGCCAGCAGCCAAGTAGGGGACGAGCAGTACTTC.

The CDR3 nucleotides are TGCGCCAGCACAGGGTACAATGAGCAGTTCTTC. This gives the protein CASTGYNEQFF. The chain links TRBV5-1 to TRBJ2-1, with TRBD1 as a possible D gene (5 bases). The V gene's germline CDR1 is SGHRS and CDR2 YFSETQ. Trimming cost V 6 bases and J 4 bases, with 5 bases left between them. The CDR3 length is 11 residues.

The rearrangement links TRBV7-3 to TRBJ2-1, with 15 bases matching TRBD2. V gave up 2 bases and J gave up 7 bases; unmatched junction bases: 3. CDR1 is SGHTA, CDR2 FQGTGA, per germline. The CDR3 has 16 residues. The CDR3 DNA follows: TGTGCCAGCAGCTTAGGACTAGCGGGGGGGAAGAATGAGCAGTTCTTC. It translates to CASSLGLAGGKNEQFF.

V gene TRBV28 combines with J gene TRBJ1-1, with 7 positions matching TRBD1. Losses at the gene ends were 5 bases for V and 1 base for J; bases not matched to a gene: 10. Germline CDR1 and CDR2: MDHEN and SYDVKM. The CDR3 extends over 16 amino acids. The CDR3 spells CASSPRGQATNTEAFF. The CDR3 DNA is TGTGCCAGCAGTCCCCGAGGACAGGCCACGAACACTGAAGCTTTCTTT.

The CDR3 sequence: CASGRVQGGSFQAFF. The CDR3 DNA is TGTGCCAGCGGTCGGGTCCAGGGCGGGAGTTTTCAAGCTTTCTTT. The chain couples TRBV7-2 to TRBJ1-1; D is possibly TRBD1 (5 bases). The germline gives CDR1 SGHTA, CDR2 FQGNSA. The CDR3 sequence is 15 residues long. The V end was cut by 8 bases, the J end by 9 bases, with 25 bases between.

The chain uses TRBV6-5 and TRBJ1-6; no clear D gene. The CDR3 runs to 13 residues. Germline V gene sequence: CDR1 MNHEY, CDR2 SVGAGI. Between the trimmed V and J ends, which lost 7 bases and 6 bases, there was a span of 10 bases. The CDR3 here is CASKEAPNSPLHF. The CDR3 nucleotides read TGTGCCAGCAAGGAGGCGCCTAATTCACCCCTCCACTTT.

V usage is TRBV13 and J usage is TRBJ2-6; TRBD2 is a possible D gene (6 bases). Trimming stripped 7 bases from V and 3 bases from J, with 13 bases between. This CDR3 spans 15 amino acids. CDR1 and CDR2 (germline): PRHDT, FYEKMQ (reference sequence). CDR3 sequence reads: CASTYRESGANVLTF. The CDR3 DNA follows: TGTGCCAGCACATATCGGGAGAGTGGGGCCAACGTCCTGACTTTC.

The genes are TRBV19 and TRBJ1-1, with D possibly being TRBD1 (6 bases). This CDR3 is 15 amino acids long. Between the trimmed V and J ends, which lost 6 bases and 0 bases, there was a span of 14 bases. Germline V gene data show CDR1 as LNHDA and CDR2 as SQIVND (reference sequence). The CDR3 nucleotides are TGTGCCAGTAGGGCAGACAGGATCATGAACACTGAAGCTTTCTTT. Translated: CASRADRIMNTEAFF.

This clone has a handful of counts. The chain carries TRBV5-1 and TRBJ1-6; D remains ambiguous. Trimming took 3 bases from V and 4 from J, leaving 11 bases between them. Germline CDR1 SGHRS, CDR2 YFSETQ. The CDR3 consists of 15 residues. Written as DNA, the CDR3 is TGCGCCAGCAGCTCGCGGGAGACTTATAATTCACCCCTCCACTTT. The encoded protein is CASSSRETYNSPLHF.

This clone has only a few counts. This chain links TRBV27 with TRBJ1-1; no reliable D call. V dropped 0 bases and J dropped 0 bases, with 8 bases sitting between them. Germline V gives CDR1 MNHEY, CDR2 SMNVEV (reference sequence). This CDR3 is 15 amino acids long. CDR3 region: CASSLSPSVNTEAFF. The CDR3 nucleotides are TGTGCCAGCAGTTTATCTCCTAGCGTGAACACTGAAGCTTTCTTT.